This entry lists 28 T cell receptor beta chains sequenced from one sample in a study of identical twins. Each CDR3 protein is one row after TCRdb ran MiXCR on the 5' RACE reads. The top ten clones hold approximately 2.9% of a sample with about 470,000 distinct CDR3 sequences, roughly 24% of them seen once. These same records also appear under a second study, on T cells expressing NK-cell markers.

The sequenced sample consisted of CD4+ T cells sorted from blood. The source of these receptors is a woman in her late teens or twenties in good health.

The rearrangement joins TRBV12-3 or TRBV12-4 to TRBJ1-2; D is undetermined. The CDR3 is made up of 11 amino acids. With 4 bases removed from V and 12 bases from J, the gap between germline ends came to 12 bases. CDR3 bases: TGTGCCAGCAGTTCCGGGCCAATGCACACCTTC. Translation: CASSSGPMHTF.

This clonotype was seen a few times. This chain uses TRBV6-1 with TRBJ2-6; D possibly matches TRBD1 or TRBD2 (5 bases each). Germline lookup yields CDR1 MNHNS and CDR2 SASEGT. The CDR3 is 16 residues long. Trimming stripped 7 bases from V and 0 bases from J, with 13 bases between. The CDR3, as DNA: TGTGCCAGCACCCGGGACGGCTTCTCTGGGGCCAACGTCCTGACTTTC. It yields the protein CASTRDGFSGANVLTF.

This chain connects TRBV23-1 to TRBJ1-6; no clear D. TRBV23-1 is classed as an ORF, of uncertain function. This CDR3 is built from 14 residues. Deletions cut 0 bases from V and 7 bases from J, with 7 bases between. The DNA of the CDR3 is TGCGCCAGCAGTCAATCGGGGAGAAATTCACCCCTCCACTTT. Protein product: CASSQSGRNSPLHF.

This clonotype was seen a few times. The V and J genes are TRBV5-1 and TRBJ2-1; D is possibly TRBD2 (5 bases). Germline CDR1 and CDR2: SGHRS and YFSETQ. The CDR3 has 15 amino acids. The V end was cut by 3 bases, the J end by 0 bases, with 10 bases between. The chain's CDR3 is CASSSADSSYNEQFF. The CDR3, as DNA: TGCGCCAGCAGCTCAGCGGATAGCTCCTACAATGAGCAGTTCTTC.

The sample holds a few counts of this clonotype. The chain is built from TRBV20-1 and TRBJ1-2, with 7 bases lining up with TRBD1. Trimming took 6 bases from V and 7 from J; bases not matched to a gene: 14. From germline, CDR1 is DFQATT and CDR2 SNEGSKA (reference sequence). This CDR3 has 14 amino acids. The CDR3 DNA reads as TGCAGTGCCGCGAGTACCGGGACAGTGGGTGGCTACACCTTC. This codes for CSAASTGTVGGYTF.

The chain links TRBV5-1 to TRBJ2-5; D is unresolved. Trimming removed 4 bases from V and 5 bases from J, with 12 bases in between. The CDR3 consists of 13 residues. Germline V gene sequence: CDR1 SGHRS, CDR2 YFSETQ. CDR3 nucleotide sequence: TGCGCCAGCAGCCCCCAGGAACTGGAGACCCAGTACTTC. This gives the protein CASSPQELETQYF.

The table lists this clonotype with a few counts. The gene calls are TRBV4-1 and TRBJ2-1; D unclear. The CDR3 covers 16 residues. The germline gives CDR1 MGHRA, CDR2 YSYEKL. V lost 0 bases, J lost 5 bases, and 14 bases lay in between. CDR3 sequence (DNA): TGCGCCAGCAGCCAAGAGACCGGAACCACGGACAATGAGCAGTTCTTC. As protein: CASSQETGTTDNEQFF.

The chain is built from TRBV3-1 and TRBJ2-3; D ambiguous. This CDR3 region has 13 residues. V dropped 2 bases and J dropped 4 bases, with 7 bases sitting between them. Germline CDR1 and CDR2: LGHDT and YNNKEL (reference sequence). Written as DNA, the CDR3 is TGTGCCAGCAGCCAACATCGGGCAGATACGCAGTATTTT. This encodes CASSQHRADTQYF.

This chain connects TRBV20-1 to TRBJ2-1, with TRBD1 identical over 7 bases. V lost 5 bases and J lost 8; bases outside the gene matches: 12. The CDR3 spans 14 residues. In germline, CDR1 is DFQATT, CDR2 SNEGSKA (reference sequence). The CDR3, as DNA: TGCAGTGCTGGGATCGTAGGGGGCGATTATGAGCAGTTCTTC. It is translated as CSAGIVGGDYEQFF.

This clonotype was counted only a few times. Here the CDR3 DNA reads TGTGCCAGCAGTTACAATTGGGGGGATACGCAGTATTTT. Its translation: CASSYNWGDTQYF. The chain recombines TRBV6-5 with TRBJ2-3; D tentatively fits TRBD1 or TRBD2 (5 bases each). The V gene's germline CDR1 is MNHEY and CDR2 SVGAGI. The ends were cut back, 2 bases at V and 6 bases at J, with 9 bases in the middle. The CDR3 is made up of 13 amino acids.

This clonotype was found a few times. The gene calls are TRBV2 and TRBJ2-4; 12 nucleotides match TRBD2. Germline V gene lookup returns CDR1 SNHLY and CDR2 FYNNEI. The CDR3 covers 15 residues. Germline trimming cut 4 bases from V and 6 bases from J; bases unmatched to any gene: 4. The CDR3, as DNA: TGTGCCAGCAGTGGGACTAGCGGGACTGGAAACATTCAGTACTTC. Its protein is CASSGTSGTGNIQYF.

CDR3 DNA sequence: TGTGCCACCAGGGTGGAGGGTGAGTCCTACGAGCAGTACTTC. This codes for CATRVEGESYEQYF. The chain has TRBV24-1 and TRBJ2-7, with a tentative D call TRBD2 (6 bases). Germline V CDR1 and CDR2: KGHDR, SFDVKD. The CDR3 has 14 residues. The V end was cut by 7 bases, the J end by 1 base, with 13 bases between.

V and J are TRBV12-3 or TRBV12-4 and TRBJ2-3; D might be TRBD1 or TRBD2, each matching 5 bases. The CDR3 has 15 residues. Between the trimmed V and J ends, which lost 3 bases and 2 bases, there was a span of 12 bases. The CDR3 reads CASSFGDRFTDTQYF. For the CDR3, the DNA is TGTGCCAGCAGTTTCGGGGACCGCTTCACAGATACGCAGTATTTT.

The V gene is TRBV12-3 or TRBV12-4, the J gene TRBJ1-1; 8 nucleotides line up with TRBD1. The CDR3 contains 12 residues. With V trimmed by 5 bases and J by 5 bases, 1 base remained unmatched. Here the CDR3 reads CASSRTGTEAFF. In DNA, the CDR3 is TGTGCCAGCAGTCGGACAGGGACTGAAGCTTTCTTT.

The chain joins TRBV24-1 to TRBJ2-3; tentative D call: TRBD1 (5 bases). V lost 2 bases to trimming and J lost 0 bases, with 8 bases between them. The CDR3 is 15 residues long. CDR1 and CDR2 (germline): KGHDR, SFDVKD. This CDR3 is CATSDSRESTDTQYF. Here the CDR3 DNA reads TGTGCCACCAGTGATTCCAGGGAAAGCACAGATACGCAGTATTTT.

This clonotype was recorded a few times. The chain has TRBV9 and TRBJ2-3, with unresolved D. Trimming stripped 2 bases from V and 6 bases from J, with 16 bases between. Looked up from germline, CDR1 is SGDLS and CDR2 is YYNGEE. The CDR3 consists of 15 residues. In DNA form, the CDR3 reads TGTGCCAGCAGCGTTGGGTATAGGCCGCGGGATACGCAGTATTTT. The encoded protein is CASSVGYRPRDTQYF.

The chain uses TRBV7-6 and TRBJ2-3, with 7 nucleotides matching TRBD2. CDR3 length equals 17 residues. With 1 base clipped from V and 4 bases from J, the junction kept 11 bases outside the gene matches. CDR1 and CDR2 (germline): SGHVS, FNYEAQ. CDR3 region: CASSLEGGGRGSDTQYF. CDR3 bases: TGTGCCAGCAGCTTAGAAGGTGGCGGGAGAGGATCAGATACGCAGTATTTT.

This clonotype has a handful of counts. V usage is TRBV2 and J usage is TRBJ2-2; TRBD2 matches at 11 bases. The CDR3 contains 16 residues. V was clipped by 6 bases and J by 5 bases; unmatched bases: 8. Germline V gene lookup returns CDR1 SNHLY and CDR2 FYNNEI. The CDR3 region is CASRMGLAERTGELFF. The CDR3 nucleotides are TGTGCCAGCAGAATGGGACTAGCGGAGAGAACCGGGGAGCTGTTTTTT.

In its sample, this clonotype was seen a few times. J is TRBJ2-3 and V is TRBV7-9, with D possibly TRBD2 on 6 matching bases. The CDR3 extends over 17 amino acids. Germline V lookup: CDR1 SEHNR, CDR2 FQNEAQ (reference sequence). V was cut by 2 bases and J by 2 bases, with 17 bases left in between. The CDR3 nucleotides read TGTGCCAGCAGCTTATCATACGGGGGTTCATACACAGATACGCAGTATTTT. It encodes CASSLSYGGSYTDTQYF.

This clonotype has only a few counts. The chain combines TRBV4-2 with TRBJ2-2, with D hard to call. This CDR3 contains 16 residues. V shed 0 bases and J shed 1 base, with 9 bases lying between them. The V gene's germline CDR1 is LGHNA and CDR2 YNFKEQ. This CDR3 is CASSQDIEENTGELFF. Here the CDR3 DNA reads TGTGCCAGCAGCCAAGATATAGAGGAGAACACCGGGGAGCTGTTTTTT.

V is TRBV20-1 and J is TRBJ2-1, with TRBD2 matching 15 bases. The CDR3 is 15 amino acids. The J segment lost 7 bases and the V segment lost 3 bases, leaving 4 bases of the junction unmatched. Germline CDR1 DFQATT, CDR2 SNEGSKA (reference sequence). DNA of the CDR3: TGCAGTGCTAGCCACGGGACTAGCGGGGGGAATGAGCAGTTCTTC. Translating it yields CSASHGTSGGNEQFF.

The gene calls are TRBV4-2 and TRBJ2-3, with a weak D call TRBD2 (6 bases). CDR1 LGHNA and CDR2 YNFKEQ come from the germline V gene. The CDR3 has 13 amino acids. V was trimmed by 8 bases and J by 4 bases, leaving 13 bases between them. CDR3 nucleotide sequence: TGTGCCAGCGGAGGTAGCGGCGCAGATACGCAGTATTTT. Translation: CASGGSGADTQYF.

This clonotype has only a few counts. The J gene is TRBJ1-6, the V gene TRBV4-1; the D is unclear. V lost 0 bases to trimming and J lost 2 bases, with 23 bases between them. Germline lookup yields CDR1 MGHRA and CDR2 YSYEKL. The CDR3 runs to 21 residues. The CDR3 sequence: CASSQDYIGSADLTYNSPLHF. The CDR3 DNA follows: TGCGCCAGCAGCCAAGATTATATTGGGTCAGCGGACTTAACCTATAATTCACCCCTCCACTTT.

This clonotype came up a few times. The chain is built from TRBV11-2 and TRBJ1-2; a weak D match, TRBD1 (5 bases). Germline V CDR1 and CDR2: SGHAT, FQNNGV. The CDR3 extends over 14 amino acids. V shed 1 base and J shed 7 bases, with 13 bases lying between them. CDR3 sequence: CASSLVGGFGGYTF. DNA for the CDR3: TGTGCCAGCAGCTTAGTTGGGGGGTTCGGTGGCTACACCTTC.

The sample holds a few counts of this clonotype. This chain links TRBV29-1 with TRBJ1-1, with TRBD1 matching over 7 bases. This CDR3 is built from 11 residues. V lost 5 bases, J lost 8 bases, and 5 bases stayed unmatched. Per germline, CDR1 SQVTM and CDR2 ANQGSEA. CDR3 region: CSVHRGGEAFF. Written as DNA, the CDR3 is TGCAGCGTTCACAGGGGCGGAGAAGCTTTCTTT.

This sequence joins TRBV5-6 and TRBJ2-3; 11 bases match TRBD1. The CDR3 runs to 16 residues. Trimming removed 2 bases from V and 2 bases from J; junction bases left unmatched: 4. Germline CDR1 SGHDT, CDR2 YYEEEE. The CDR3 coding sequence is TGTGCCAGCAGCTTATTCGGACAGGGGGCCACAGATACGCAGTATTTT. Protein sequence: CASSLFGQGATDTQYF.

This chain connects TRBV7-9 to TRBJ2-1, with TRBD2 as a possible D gene (5 bases). This CDR3 spans 12 amino acids. Germline loops: CDR1 SEHNR, CDR2 FQNEAQ (reference sequence). Trimming stripped 6 bases from V and 7 bases from J, with 10 bases between. Here the CDR3 reads CASRSGSNEQFF. CDR3 in DNA: TGTGCCAGCAGGTCGGGGTCTAATGAGCAGTTCTTC.

The rearrangement uses TRBV7-2 and TRBJ2-1, with TRBD1 matching over 8 bases. The CDR3 has 15 amino acids. Germline V lookup: CDR1 SGHTA, CDR2 FQGNSA. J was trimmed by 15 bases and V by 2 bases; bases with no gene match: 15. For the CDR3, the DNA is TGTGCCAGCAGCTTATATTCCCGTGATCAGGGGGCAAGGTTCTTC. Amino acids: CASSLYSRDQGARFF.